These 16 T cell receptor beta chains originate from one sample sequenced in a study of tissue T cells after allogeneic stem cell transplantation. Method: immunoSEQ multiplex PCR; TCRdb's copy keeps in-frame clones and lacks some. The table lists more than 9,000 clones, 60% to 70% of them singletons, with about 26% in the top ten. The sequences come from tissue from the stomach, collected at autopsy. These receptor sequences come from an older male donor with lung cancer.

This clone counts as medium-sized. The chain carries TRBV29-1 and TRBJ2-1; TRBD2 agrees at 12 bases. J was trimmed by 0 bases and V by 1 base; bases with no gene match: 4. The CDR3 has 17 residues. Germline CDR1 and CDR2: SQVTM and ANQGSEA. The CDR3 spells CSVEGTSGMSSYNEQFF. CDR3 sequence (DNA): TGCAGCGTTGAAGGGACTAGCGGGATGAGCTCCTACAATGAGCAGTTCTTC.

This clone was counted a single time. This chain joins TRBV11-2 and TRBJ2-7; 12 bases line up with TRBD2. This CDR3 spans 16 amino acids. With V trimmed by 4 bases and J by 5 bases, 9 bases remained unmatched. Germline CDR1 is SGHAT and CDR2 is FQNNGV. The CDR3 loop is CASSSYASGRGHEQYF. The CDR3 DNA reads as TGTGCCAGCAGCTCCTACGCTAGCGGGAGGGGGCACGAGCAGTACTTC.

The V and J genes are TRBV5-6 and TRBJ1-2; 11 nucleotides line up with TRBD1. V trimming: 0 bases; J trimming: 4 bases; junction bases outside the gene matches: 5. The CDR3 runs to 16 residues. The germline V gene encodes CDR1 SGHDT and CDR2 YYEEEE. Here the CDR3 DNA reads TGTGCCAGCAGCTTGGGGGACAGGGGGACCCTCTATGGCTACACCTTC. Amino acids: CASSLGDRGTLYGYTF.

V gene TRBV12-3 or TRBV12-4 combines with J gene TRBJ2-2; D is undetermined. V lost 3 bases and J 4 bases, leaving 3 bases between the germline ends. The length of the CDR3 is 12 residues. CDR3 amino acids: CASSFFTGELFF. The CDR3 DNA reads TGTGCCAGCAGTTTTTTCACCGGGGAGCTGTTTTTT.

The chain couples TRBV30 to TRBJ1-5; D not certain. The V and J ends lost 0 bases and 0 bases respectively, with 3 bases between them. The CDR3 is 13 amino acids. In germline, CDR1 is GTSNPN, CDR2 SVGIG (reference sequence). The CDR3 here is CAWSVDSNQPQHF. The CDR3 DNA is TGTGCCTGGAGTGTCGATAGCAATCAGCCCCAGCATTTT.

The rearrangement links TRBV7-2 to TRBJ1-6; a weak D match, TRBD1 (5 bases). Germline V gene lookup returns CDR1 SGHTA and CDR2 FQGNSA. CDR3 length: 14 residues. With 1 base removed from V and 7 bases from J, the gap between germline ends came to 8 bases. CDR3 DNA: TGTGCCAGCAGCTTAGTGGGGGGAAATTCACCCCTCCACTTT. This codes for CASSLVGGNSPLHF. The entire variable domain, with the rest obtained from reference TRBV7-2 and TRBJ1-6, is as follows: GAGVSQSPSNKVTEKGKDVELRCDPISGHTALYWYRQSLGQGLEFLIYFQGNSAPDKSGLPSDRFSAERTGGSVSTLTIQRTQQEDSAVYLCASSLVGGNSPLHFGNGTRLTVT.

The chain has TRBV7-2 and TRBJ1-1, with 8 bases that match TRBD1. J gave up 2 bases and V 7 bases, and 3 bases lay outside the gene matches. The CDR3 runs to 13 residues. CDR1 SGHTA and CDR2 FQGNSA come from the germline V gene. CDR3 nucleotide sequence: TGTGCCAGCATCGGACAGGGAAACACTGAAGCTTTCTTT. Its translation: CASIGQGNTEAFF.

The V gene is TRBV19, the J gene TRBJ1-4, with no clear D. This CDR3 region has 16 residues. V lost 6 bases and J lost 0, with 14 bases in between. Per the germline V gene, CDR1 is LNHDA and CDR2 is SQIVND (reference sequence). Here the CDR3 DNA reads TGTGCCAGTAGAGACTTGGGCCGCACAACTAATGAAAAACTGTTTTTT. This gives the protein CASRDLGRTTNEKLFF.

This chain joins TRBV7-3 and TRBJ2-3; D is ambiguous. The CDR3 spans 14 residues. CDR1 and CDR2 from the germline V gene are SGHTA and FQGTGA. Trimming stripped 1 base from V and 2 bases from J, with 7 bases between. This CDR3 is CASSLKGITDTQYF. The CDR3 bases are TGTGCCAGCAGCTTAAAAGGAATCACAGATACGCAGTATTTT.

This clone is judged large (0.1 to 1%). The rearrangement links TRBV19 to TRBJ1-1; TRBD1 aligns across 11 bases. With 3 bases clipped from V and 5 bases from J, the junction kept 5 bases outside the gene matches. Looked up from germline, CDR1 is LNHDA and CDR2 is SQIVND (reference sequence). This CDR3 spans 15 amino acids. As DNA, the CDR3 is TGTGCCAGTAGTATTTCCGGGACAGGGGGAACTGAAGCTTTCTTT. Translating it yields CASSISGTGGTEAFF.

The chain recombines TRBV7-2 with TRBJ2-3; D gene uncertain. The CDR3 is made up of 12 amino acids. V gave up 4 bases and J gave up 2 bases, with 4 bases separating them. Germline V gene data show CDR1 as SGHTA and CDR2 as FQGNSA. The CDR3 loop reads CASSSNTDTQYF. CDR3 bases: TGTGCCAGCAGCTCAAACACAGATACGCAGTATTTT. The whole variable domain, remainder taken from reference TRBV7-2 and TRBJ2-3, is GAGVSQSPSNKVTEKGKDVELRCDPISGHTALYWYRQSLGQGLEFLIYFQGNSAPDKSGLPSDRFSAERTGGSVSTLTIQRTQQEDSAVYLCASSSNTDTQYFGPGTRLTVL.

The J gene is TRBJ2-1, the V gene TRBV28, with 7 nucleotides matching TRBD2. Germline V CDR1 and CDR2: MDHEN, SYDVKM. V lost 5 bases and J lost 6; bases outside the gene matches: 13. CDR3 size: 16 residues. CDR3 sequence (DNA): TGTGCCAGCAGTGGTCCAGGCGGGAGAGGACGCAATGAGCAGTTCTTC. This codes for CASSGPGGRGRNEQFF.

This clone appeared a single time. CDR3 loop: CASSPPGGPSRNEQFF. The CDR3 DNA is TGTGCCAGCAGCCCGCCGGGAGGGCCCAGTCGCAATGAGCAGTTCTTC. The chain employs TRBV7-3 and TRBJ2-1, with 8 nucleotides matching TRBD2. The CDR3 runs to 16 residues. V lost 5 bases, J lost 6 bases, and 12 bases stayed unmatched. Germline V lookup: CDR1 SGHTA, CDR2 FQGTGA.

This rearrangement joins TRBV11-2 to TRBJ2-7, with TRBD2 matching 14 bases. The CDR3 is 15 amino acids. V was pared by 7 bases and J by 4 bases, with 6 bases of the junction left unmatched. Germline V lookup: CDR1 SGHAT, CDR2 FQNNGV. Written as DNA, the CDR3 is TGTGCCAGCACCCGGGGGACTAGCGGGAGTTACGAGCAGTACTTC. It translates to CASTRGTSGSYEQYF.

The genes are TRBV6-2 or TRBV6-3 and TRBJ2-7, with D uncertain. Trimming pared 2 bases from V and 2 bases from J, leaving 16 bases between. The CDR3 consists of 16 residues. In germline, CDR1 is MNHEY, CDR2 SVGEGT. The CDR3 region is CASSYPMGWGTYEQYF. In DNA form, the CDR3 reads TGTGCCAGCAGTTACCCGATGGGCTGGGGTACCTACGAGCAGTACTTC.

This clone has a single count. The chain couples TRBV6-5 to TRBJ2-3; 11 bases align to TRBD2. Germline CDR1 reads MNHEY; CDR2 reads SVGAGI. V was pared by 6 bases and J by 2 bases, with 4 bases of the junction left unmatched. This CDR3 spans 15 amino acids. The CDR3 spells CASSLTSGVTDTQYF. CDR3 nucleotide sequence: TGTGCCAGCAGCCTGACTAGCGGGGTCACAGATACGCAGTATTTT.